This note documents a single TCR beta chain sequence. The data derive from a study of blood T cell repertoires in COVID-19. Profiling relied on immunoSEQ multiplex PCR, and the TCRdb table lists in-frame clones only, not all of them. This sample has roughly 150,000 clones, with around 84% found just once. The clonotype comes from a woman aged 45-60 years with acute or convalescent COVID-19. The sequenced sample was peripheral blood.

CDR3 region: CASSEPTSNTGELFF. The CDR3 region has the DNA TGTGCCAGCAGTGAGCCTACGTCGAACACCGGGGAGCTGTTTTTT. The V gene is TRBV25-1, the J gene TRBJ2-2; D remains ambiguous. The V gene lost 3 bases and the J gene lost 0 bases, with 8 bases spanning the gap. This CDR3 contains 15 residues. The V gene's germline CDR1 is MGHDK and CDR2 SYGVNS. Variable domain in full (rest from reference TRBV25-1 and TRBJ2-2): EADIYQTPRYLVIGTGKKITLECSQTMGHDKMYWYQQDPGMELHLIHYSYGVNSTEKGDLSSESTVSRIRTEHFPLTLESARPSHTSQYLCASSEPTSNTGELFFGEGSRLTVL.